The clone carrying this TCR beta chain was seen a few times. What it binds is unknown. This sample was taken from a study of T cells in Graves' hyperthyroidism and ophthalmopathy. Notes on the study in general: Ophthalmopathy was model-predicted a median roughly 6.2 months pre-onset.

Researchers took RNA transcripts and amplified the TCR beta CDR3 regions from them. Using the HTBI primer set, a first-round RT-PCR was run on the TCR CDR3. TCRdb reprocessed the multiplex PCR reads via MiXCR and lists one record per CDR3 protein. The table records fewer than 750,000 distinct CDR3 sequences, around 15% of them present only once. Active moderate-to-severe ophthalmopathy, Clinical Activity Score at least 3, NOSPECS at least 4, under 3 months' duration. Material for sequencing was blood. This sequence was found in a woman aged 45-65 years with Graves' ophthalmopathy.

CDR3 sequence reads: CSARDRRGLSYEQYF. CDR3 DNA sequence: TGCAGTGCTAGAGATAGGAGGGGCCTCTCCTACGAGCAGTACTTC. This chain links TRBV20-1 with TRBJ2-7; a weak D match, TRBD2 (6 bases). Germline CDR1 and CDR2: DFQATT and SNEGSKA (reference sequence). The V end was cut by 0 bases, the J end by 0 bases, with 12 bases between. CDR3 length: 15 amino acids.